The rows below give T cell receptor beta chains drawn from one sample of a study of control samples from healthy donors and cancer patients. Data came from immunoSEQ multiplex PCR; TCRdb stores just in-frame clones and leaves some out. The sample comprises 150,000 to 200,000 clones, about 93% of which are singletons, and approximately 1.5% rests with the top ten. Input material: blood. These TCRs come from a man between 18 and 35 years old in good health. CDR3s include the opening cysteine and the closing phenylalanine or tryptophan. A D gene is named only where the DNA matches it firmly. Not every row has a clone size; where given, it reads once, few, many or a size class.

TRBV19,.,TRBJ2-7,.,TGTGCCAGTAGTATAGTGTGGGGCACTGTCCACGAGCAGTACTTC,CASSIVWGTVHEQYF
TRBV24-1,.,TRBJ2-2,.,TGTGCCACCAGTGATTCCCCCGGGGAGCTGTTTTTT,CATSDSPGELFF
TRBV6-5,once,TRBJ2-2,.,TGTGCCAGCAGTTACTCGGTCGCCGGGGAGCTGTTTTTT,CASSYSVAGELFF
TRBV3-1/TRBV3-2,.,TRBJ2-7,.,TGTGCCAGCAAAAGGGACTTGAGCTCCTACGAGCAGTACTTC,CASKRDLSSYEQYF
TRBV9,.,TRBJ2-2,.,TGTGCCAGCAGCGTGGGGGACACCGGGGAGCTGTTTTTT,CASSVGDTGELFF
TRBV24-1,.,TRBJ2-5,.,TGTGCCACCAGTGATCCCGGCCCCATACAGGGTCGGGAGACCCAGTACTTC,CATSDPGPIQGRETQYF
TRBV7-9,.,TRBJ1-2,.,TGTGCCAGCAGCTTTGGGGGCGCGGCAACGGATGGCTACACCTTC,CASSFGGAATDGYTF
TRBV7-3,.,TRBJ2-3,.,TGTGCCAGCAGCTTCAAGTCAGGGGTAACGCAGTATTTT,CASSFKSGVTQYF
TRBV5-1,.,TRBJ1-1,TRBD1,TGCGCCAGCACCCGGACAGGGGGGTTTTCGGACACTGAAGCTTTCTTT,CASTRTGGFSDTEAFF
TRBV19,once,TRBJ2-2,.,TGTGCCAGTAGTATAGGGGGCGGGGAGCTGTTTTTT,CASSIGGGELFF
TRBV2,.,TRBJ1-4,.,TGTGCCAGCAAAGGGGGGGGTAGGGAAAAACTGTTTTTT,CASKGGGREKLFF
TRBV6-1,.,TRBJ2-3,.,TGTGCCAGCAGTGAAGACCTTTTCGGGAATACGCAGTATTTT,CASSEDLFGNTQYF
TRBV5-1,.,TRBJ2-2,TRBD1,TGCGCCAGCAGCGGTGGGACAGGGAGCCCCGGGGAGCTGTTTTTT,CASSGGTGSPGELFF
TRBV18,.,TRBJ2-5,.,TGTGCCAGCTCACCGCTACGTCAGGACGGACAAGAGACCCAGTACTTC,CASSPLRQDGQETQYF
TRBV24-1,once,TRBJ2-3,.,TGTGCCACGAGCTACACAGATACGCAGTATTTT,CATSYTDTQYF
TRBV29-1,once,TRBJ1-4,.,TGCAGCGTTTTAGAACAGATTAATGAAAAACTGTTTTTT,CSVLEQINEKLFF
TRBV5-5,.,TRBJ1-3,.,TGTGCCAGCAGCTTGGGGCCCGGGACACCTAACACCATATATTTT,CASSLGPGTPNTIYF
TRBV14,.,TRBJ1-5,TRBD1,TGTGCCAGCAGCCCCCAGGGGGATCAGCCCCAGCATTTT,CASSPQGDQPQHF
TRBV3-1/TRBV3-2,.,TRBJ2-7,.,TGTGCCAGCAGCCAGGGGACCTACGAGCAGTACTTC,CASSQGTYEQYF
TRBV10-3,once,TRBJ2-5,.,TGTGCCATCAGTGATGGACAGCAAGAGACCCAGTACTTC,CAISDGQQETQYF
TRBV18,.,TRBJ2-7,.,TGTGCCAGCTCACCTCAGGGGACGGGGGAGCAGTACTTC,CASSPQGTGEQYF
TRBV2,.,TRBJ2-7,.,TGTGCCAGCAGCGGGACGGGCTACGAGCAGTACTTC,CASSGTGYEQYF
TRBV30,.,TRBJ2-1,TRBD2,TGTGCCTGGAGTGTTTCTTTCGGGACTAGCGGCTACAATGAGCAGTTCTTC,CAWSVSFGTSGYNEQFF
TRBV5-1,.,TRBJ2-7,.,TGCGCCAGCAGCTTGGCGCGGAGGGACGAGCAGTACTTC,CASSLARRDEQYF
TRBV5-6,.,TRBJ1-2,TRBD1,TGTGCCAGCAGTTTTTGGGACAGAAACAACTATGGCTACACCTTC,CASSFWDRNNYGYTF
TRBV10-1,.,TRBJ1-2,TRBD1,TGCGCCAGCAGCAGACAGGGAACTGAGGGCTACACCTTC,CASSRQGTEGYTF
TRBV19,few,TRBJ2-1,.,TGTGCCAGTAGTATTAAGGGGGGGGGCAATGAGCAGTTCTTC,CASSIKGGGNEQFF
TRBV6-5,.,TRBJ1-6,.,TGTGCCACCACAGGGTTTAATTCACCCCTCCACTTT,CATTGFNSPLHF
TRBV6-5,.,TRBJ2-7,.,TGTGCCAGTGTTAGAGACGGCTACGAGCAGTACTTC,CASVRDGYEQYF
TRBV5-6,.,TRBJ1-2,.,TGTGCCAGCAGCTCCAGGGGAGGGTCCTATGGCTACACCTTC,CASSSRGGSYGYTF
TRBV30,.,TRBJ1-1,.,TGTGCCTGGAGCATCGGAGGGTACACTGAAGCTTTCTTT,CAWSIGGYTEAFF
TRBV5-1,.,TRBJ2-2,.,TGCGCCAGCAGCTTACAGGGATCGAACACCGGGGAGCTGTTTTTT,CASSLQGSNTGELFF
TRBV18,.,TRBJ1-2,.,TGTGCCAGCTCACCACACCGCGGCTACACCTTC,CASSPHRGYTF
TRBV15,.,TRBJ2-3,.,TGTGCCACCAGCAGAGAGGCTGGCACAGATACGCAGTATTTT,CATSREAGTDTQYF
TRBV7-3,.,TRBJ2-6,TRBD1,TGTGCCAGCAGCCGGGACAGGGTTTCGACTGGGGCCAACGTCCTGACTTTC,CASSRDRVSTGANVLTF
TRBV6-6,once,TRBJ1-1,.,TGTGCCAGCAGGATCACAGCCTCGGGGGGCACTGAAGCTTTCTTT,CASRITASGGTEAFF
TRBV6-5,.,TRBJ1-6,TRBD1,TGTGCCAGCAGTTCGACAGGGGATAATTCACCCCTCCACTTT,CASSSTGDNSPLHF
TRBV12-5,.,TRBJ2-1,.,TGTGCTAGTGGTTTGGGCCAGACTAGTTCCGATGAGCAGTTCTTC,CASGLGQTSSDEQFF
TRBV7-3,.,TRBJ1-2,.,TGTGCCAGCAGCTCTACCCGTGACTATGGCTACACCTTC,CASSSTRDYGYTF
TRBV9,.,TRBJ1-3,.,TGTGCCAGCGGAAGTGGACTGTCCTCTGGAAACACCATATATTTT,CASGSGLSSGNTIYF
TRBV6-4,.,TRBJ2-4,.,TGTGCCAGCAGTGTCATAGCCCTAGCCAAAAACATTCAGTACTTC,CASSVIALAKNIQYF
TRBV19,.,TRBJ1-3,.,TGTGCCAGTAGCGCGTCGGGCTCCTCTGGAAACACCATATATTTT,CASSASGSSGNTIYF
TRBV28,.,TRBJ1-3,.,TGTGCCAGCACCTCGGGACCGGTCGATTATAACACCATATATTTT,CASTSGPVDYNTIYF
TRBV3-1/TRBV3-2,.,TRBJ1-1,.,TGTGCCAGCAGCCAATCTCTCCTGAACACTGAAGCTTTCTTT,CASSQSLLNTEAFF
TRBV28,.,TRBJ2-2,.,TGTGCCAGCAGCTCCCTTAAGGGGGGGCGGATGGCCGGGGAGCTGTTTTTT,CASSSLKGGRMAGELFF
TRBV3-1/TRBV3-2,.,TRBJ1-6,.,TGTGCCAGCAGCCAGCGGGCCGCAGGAGGAAATTCACCCCTCCACTTT,CASSQRAAGGNSPLHF
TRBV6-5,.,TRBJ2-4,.,TGTGCCAGCAGTCGACAGTCTCTAGCCAAAAACATTCAGTACTTC,CASSRQSLAKNIQYF
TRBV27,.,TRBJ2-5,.,TGTGCCAGCAATTCCGGGACCTTGGGAGAGACCCAGTACTTC,CASNSGTLGETQYF
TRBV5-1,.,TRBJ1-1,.,TGCGCCAGCAGCTTGGGAGGGAACACTGAAGCTTTCTTT,CASSLGGNTEAFF